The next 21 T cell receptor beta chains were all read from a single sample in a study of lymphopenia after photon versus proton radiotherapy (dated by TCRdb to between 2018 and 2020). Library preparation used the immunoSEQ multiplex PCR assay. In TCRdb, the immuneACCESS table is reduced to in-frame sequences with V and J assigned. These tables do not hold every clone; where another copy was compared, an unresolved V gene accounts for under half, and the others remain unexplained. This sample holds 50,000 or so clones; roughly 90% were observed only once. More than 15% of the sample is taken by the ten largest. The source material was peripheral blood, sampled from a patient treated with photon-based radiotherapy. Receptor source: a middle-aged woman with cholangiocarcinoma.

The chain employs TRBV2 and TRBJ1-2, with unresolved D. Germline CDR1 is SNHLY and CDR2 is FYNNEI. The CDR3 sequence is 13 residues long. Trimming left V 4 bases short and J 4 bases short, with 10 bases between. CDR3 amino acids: CASSGTVTYGYTF. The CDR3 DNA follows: TGTGCCAGCAGTGGGACTGTTACCTATGGCTACACCTTC.

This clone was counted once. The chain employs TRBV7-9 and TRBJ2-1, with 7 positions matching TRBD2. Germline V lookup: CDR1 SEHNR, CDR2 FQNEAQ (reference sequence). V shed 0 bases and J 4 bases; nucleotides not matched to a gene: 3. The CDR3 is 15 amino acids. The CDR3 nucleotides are TGTGCCAGCAGCTTAGCCAGCGGGGAATACAATGAGCAGTTCTTC. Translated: CASSLASGEYNEQFF.

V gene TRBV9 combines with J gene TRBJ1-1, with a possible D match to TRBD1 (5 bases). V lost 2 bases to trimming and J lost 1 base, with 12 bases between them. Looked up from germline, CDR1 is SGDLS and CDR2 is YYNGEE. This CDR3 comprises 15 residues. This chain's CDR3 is CASSVRGGTNTEAFF. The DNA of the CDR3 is TGTGCCAGCAGCGTTCGGGGGGGAACGAACACTGAAGCTTTCTTT.

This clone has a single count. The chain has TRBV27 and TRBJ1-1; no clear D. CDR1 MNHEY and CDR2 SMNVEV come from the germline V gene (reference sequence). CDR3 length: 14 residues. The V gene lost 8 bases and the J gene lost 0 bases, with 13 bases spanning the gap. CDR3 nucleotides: TGTGCCAGCGCCCCGGGGTTTATGAACACTGAAGCTTTCTTT. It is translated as CASAPGFMNTEAFF.

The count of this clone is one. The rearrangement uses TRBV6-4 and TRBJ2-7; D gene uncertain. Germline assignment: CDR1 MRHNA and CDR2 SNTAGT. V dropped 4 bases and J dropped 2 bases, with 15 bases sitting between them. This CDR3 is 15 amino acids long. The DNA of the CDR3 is TGTGCCAGCAGTGCTCACGGTGATTCAGCCTACGAGCAGTACTTC. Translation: CASSAHGDSAYEQYF.

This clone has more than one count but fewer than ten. CDR3 in amino acids: CAARGNGNQPQHF. The CDR3 coding sequence is TGTGCCGCACGGGGAAATGGCAATCAGCCCCAGCATTTT. The V call is TRBV2, the J call TRBJ1-5; D remains unclear. The V gene lost 11 bases and the J gene lost 2 bases, with 13 bases spanning the gap. Germline CDR1 is SNHLY and CDR2 is FYNNEI. This CDR3 has 13 residues.

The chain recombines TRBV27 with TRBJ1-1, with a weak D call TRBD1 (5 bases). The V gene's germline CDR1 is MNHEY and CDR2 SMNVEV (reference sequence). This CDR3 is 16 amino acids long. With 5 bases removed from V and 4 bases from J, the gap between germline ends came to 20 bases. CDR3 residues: CASSASTGRGGTEAFF. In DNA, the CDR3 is TGTGCCAGCAGTGCCAGTACGGGCCGGGGCGGCACTGAAGCTTTCTTT.

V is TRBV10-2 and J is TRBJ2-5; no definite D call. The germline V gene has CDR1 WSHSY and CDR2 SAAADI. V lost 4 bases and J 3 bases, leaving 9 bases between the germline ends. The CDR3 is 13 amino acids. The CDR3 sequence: CASSVFGEETQYF. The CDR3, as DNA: TGCGCCAGCAGTGTATTTGGGGAAGAGACCCAGTACTTC.

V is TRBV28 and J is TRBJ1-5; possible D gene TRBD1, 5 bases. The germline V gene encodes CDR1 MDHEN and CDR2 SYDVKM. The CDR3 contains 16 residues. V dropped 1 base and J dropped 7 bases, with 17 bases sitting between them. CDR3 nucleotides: TGTGCCAGCAGTTTATTACAGGTTCCGGCGGGACAGCCCCAGCATTTT. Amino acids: CASSLLQVPAGQPQHF.

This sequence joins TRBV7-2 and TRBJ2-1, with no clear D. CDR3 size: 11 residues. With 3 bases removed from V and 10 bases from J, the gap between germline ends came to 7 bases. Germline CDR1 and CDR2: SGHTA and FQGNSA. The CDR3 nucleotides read TGTGCCAGCAGCTTCTCCAGGGAGCAGTTCTTC. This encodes CASSFSREQFF. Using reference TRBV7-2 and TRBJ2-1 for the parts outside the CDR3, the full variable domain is GAGVSQSPSNKVTEKGKDVELRCDPISGHTALYWYRQSLGQGLEFLIYFQGNSAPDKSGLPSDRFSAERTGGSVSTLTIQRTQQEDSAVYLCASSFSREQFFGPGTRLTVL.

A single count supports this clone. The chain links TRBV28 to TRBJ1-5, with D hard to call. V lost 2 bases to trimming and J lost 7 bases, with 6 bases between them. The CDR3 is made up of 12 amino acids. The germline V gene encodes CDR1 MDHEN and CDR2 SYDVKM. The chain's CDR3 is CASSLGRQPQHF. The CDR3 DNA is TGTGCCAGCAGTTTAGGCAGGCAGCCCCAGCATTTT.

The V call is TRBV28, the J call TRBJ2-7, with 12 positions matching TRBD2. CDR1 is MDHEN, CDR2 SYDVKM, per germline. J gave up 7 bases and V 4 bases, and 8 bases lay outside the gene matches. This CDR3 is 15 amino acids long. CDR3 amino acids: CASSSRLAGAEEQYF. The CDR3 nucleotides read TGTGCCAGCAGTTCCAGACTAGCGGGAGCTGAAGAGCAGTACTTC.

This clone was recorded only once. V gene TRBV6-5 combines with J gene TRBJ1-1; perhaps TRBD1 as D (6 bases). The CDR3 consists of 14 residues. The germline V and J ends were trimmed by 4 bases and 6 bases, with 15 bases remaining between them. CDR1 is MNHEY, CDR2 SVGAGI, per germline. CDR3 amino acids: CASSSTYRAPEAFF. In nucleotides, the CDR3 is TGTGCCAGCAGTTCCACCTACAGGGCCCCTGAAGCTTTCTTT.

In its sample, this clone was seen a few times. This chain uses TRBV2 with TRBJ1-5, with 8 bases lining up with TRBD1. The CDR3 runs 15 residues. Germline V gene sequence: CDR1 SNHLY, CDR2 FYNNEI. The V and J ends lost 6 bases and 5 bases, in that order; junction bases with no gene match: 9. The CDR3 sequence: CASSGGRGRDQPQHF. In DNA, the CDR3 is TGTGCCAGCAGCGGGGGCAGGGGGCGCGATCAGCCCCAGCATTTT. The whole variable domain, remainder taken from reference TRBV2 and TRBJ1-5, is EPEVTQTPSHQVTQMGQEVILRCVPISNHLYFYWYRQILGQKVEFLVSFYNNEISEKSEIFDDQFSVERPDGSNFTLKIRSTKLEDSAMYFCASSGGRGRDQPQHFGDGTRLSIL.

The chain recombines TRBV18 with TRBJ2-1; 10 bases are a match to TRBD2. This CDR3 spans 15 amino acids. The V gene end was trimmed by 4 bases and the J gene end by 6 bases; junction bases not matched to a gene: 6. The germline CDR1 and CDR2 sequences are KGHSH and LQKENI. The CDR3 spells CASSLSSSGGNEQFF. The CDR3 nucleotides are TGTGCCAGCTCACTTAGCTCTAGCGGGGGCAATGAGCAGTTCTTC.

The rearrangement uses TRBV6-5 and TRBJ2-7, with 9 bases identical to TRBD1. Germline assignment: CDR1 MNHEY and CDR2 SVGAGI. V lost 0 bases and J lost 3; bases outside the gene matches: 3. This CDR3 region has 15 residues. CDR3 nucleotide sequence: TGTGCCAGCAGTTACTCCGGGACAGGGTTCTACGAGCAGTACTTC. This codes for CASSYSGTGFYEQYF.

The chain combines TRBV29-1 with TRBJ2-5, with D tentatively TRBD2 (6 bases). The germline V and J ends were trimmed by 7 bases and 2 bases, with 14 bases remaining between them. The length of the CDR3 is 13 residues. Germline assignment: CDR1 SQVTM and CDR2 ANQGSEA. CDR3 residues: CSAGGGNQETQYF. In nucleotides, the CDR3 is TGCAGCGCGGGCGGAGGGAATCAAGAGACCCAGTACTTC.

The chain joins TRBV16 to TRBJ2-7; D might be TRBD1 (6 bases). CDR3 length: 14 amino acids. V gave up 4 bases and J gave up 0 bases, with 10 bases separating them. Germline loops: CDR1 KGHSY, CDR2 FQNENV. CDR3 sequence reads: CASSLQGFSYEQYF. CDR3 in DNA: TGTGCCAGCAGCCTACAGGGTTTCTCCTACGAGCAGTACTTC.

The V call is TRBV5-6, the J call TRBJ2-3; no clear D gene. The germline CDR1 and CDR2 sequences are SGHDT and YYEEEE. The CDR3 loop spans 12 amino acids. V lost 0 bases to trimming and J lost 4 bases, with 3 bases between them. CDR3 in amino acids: CASSLGADTQYF. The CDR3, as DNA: TGTGCCAGCAGCTTGGGGGCAGATACGCAGTATTTT.

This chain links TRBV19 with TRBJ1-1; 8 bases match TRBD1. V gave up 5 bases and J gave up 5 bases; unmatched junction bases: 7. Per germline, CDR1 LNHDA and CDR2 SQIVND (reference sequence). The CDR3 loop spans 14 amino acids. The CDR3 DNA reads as TGTGCCAGTAGTGCGCCCCAGGGGGCTACTGAAGCTTTCTTT. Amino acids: CASSAPQGATEAFF.

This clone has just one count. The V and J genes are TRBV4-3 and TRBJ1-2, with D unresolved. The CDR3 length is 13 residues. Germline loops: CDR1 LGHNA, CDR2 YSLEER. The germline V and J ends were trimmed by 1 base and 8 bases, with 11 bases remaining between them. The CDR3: CASSQGLTGGYTF. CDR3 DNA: TGCGCCAGCAGCCAAGGCCTAACTGGCGGCTACACCTTC.